The T cell receptor (beta chain) under discussion was sequenced for a study of siplizumab effects on memory and regulatory T cells. With respect to this clone: The antigen is unknown.

CDR3 size: 17 residues. V trimming: 2 bases; J trimming: 0 bases; junction bases outside the gene matches: 4. CDR1 is MRHNA and CDR2 is SNTAGT in the germline V gene. Study-wide findings and caveats: Whether proliferating Tregs in siplizumab cultures suppress was not functionally confirmed.

Per sample, the assay covered approximately 100,000 TCR templates. Clones were read by immunoSEQ multiplex PCR, and TCRdb kept only the in-frame ones, dropping some. Of more than 60,000 clones listed, roughly 93% were seen once; the top ten hold approximately 5.3%. The chain employs TRBV6-4 and TRBJ2-6, with 7 bases lining up with TRBD1. The TCR originated in a human donor in good health. Sequenced material: CD8+ T cells sorted from blood. The CDR3 loop is CASSDTRDSSGANVLTF. The CDR3 DNA sequence: TGTGCCAGCAGTGACACCCGGGACAGCTCTGGGGCCAACGTCCTGACTTTC.